The entry below gives a single T cell receptor (beta chain) sequence along with its context. Profiled with immunoSEQ multiplex PCR; TCRdb holds only in-frame clones, not every one. The sample contains 95,000 to 150,000 clones, around 94% of which appear only once. The data originate from a study of T cell responses to AZD1222 COVID-19 vaccine. This CDR3 spans 15 amino acids. The V end was cut by 1 base, the J end by 9 bases, with 13 bases between. Looked up from germline, CDR1 is SEHNR and CDR2 is FQNEAQ (reference sequence). The receptor comes from an adult in good health. This sequence joins TRBV7-9 and TRBJ1-6; D is possibly TRBD1 (5 bases). The starting material was peripheral blood, obtained on day 0 of AZD1222 vaccination. The CDR3 DNA is TGTGCCAGCAGCTTAGTGGGAGGGACGGGTTCACCCCTCCACTTT. Protein sequence: CASSLVGGTGSPLHF.